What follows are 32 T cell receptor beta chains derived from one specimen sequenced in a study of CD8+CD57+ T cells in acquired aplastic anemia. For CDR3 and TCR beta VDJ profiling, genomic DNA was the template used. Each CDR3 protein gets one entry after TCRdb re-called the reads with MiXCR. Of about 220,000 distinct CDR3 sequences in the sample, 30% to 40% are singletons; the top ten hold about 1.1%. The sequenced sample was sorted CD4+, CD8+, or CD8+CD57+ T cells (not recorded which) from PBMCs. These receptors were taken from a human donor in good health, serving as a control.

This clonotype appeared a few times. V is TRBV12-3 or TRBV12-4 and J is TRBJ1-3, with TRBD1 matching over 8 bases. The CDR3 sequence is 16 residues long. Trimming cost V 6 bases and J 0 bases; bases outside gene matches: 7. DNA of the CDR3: TGTGCCAGCAGCGACAGGGGAAAAAACTCTGGAAACACCATATATTTT. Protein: CASSDRGKNSGNTIYF.

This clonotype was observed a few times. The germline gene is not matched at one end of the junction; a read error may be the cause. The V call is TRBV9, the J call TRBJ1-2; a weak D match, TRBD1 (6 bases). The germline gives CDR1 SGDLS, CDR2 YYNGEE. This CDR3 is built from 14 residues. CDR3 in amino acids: CASSVGLDSYSYTF. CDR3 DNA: TGTGCCAGCAGCGTAGGGCTGGACAGCTATAGCTACACCTTC.

The DNA for the CDR3 is TGCGCCAGCAGTGAGTCGATGGGTGCCCTGCCCTATGGCTACACCTTC. Protein product: CASSESMGALPYGYTF. The chain has TRBV10-2 and TRBJ1-2; unclear D gene. There are 16 residues in the CDR3. With 0 bases removed from V and 4 bases from J, the gap between germline ends came to 15 bases. Germline V gives CDR1 WSHSY, CDR2 SAAADI.

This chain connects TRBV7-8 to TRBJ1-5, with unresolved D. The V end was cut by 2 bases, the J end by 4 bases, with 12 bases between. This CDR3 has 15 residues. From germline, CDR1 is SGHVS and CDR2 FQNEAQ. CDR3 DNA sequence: TGTGCCAGCAGCTTAAACCCCGGGATTAATCAGCCCCAGCATTTT. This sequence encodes CASSLNPGINQPQHF.

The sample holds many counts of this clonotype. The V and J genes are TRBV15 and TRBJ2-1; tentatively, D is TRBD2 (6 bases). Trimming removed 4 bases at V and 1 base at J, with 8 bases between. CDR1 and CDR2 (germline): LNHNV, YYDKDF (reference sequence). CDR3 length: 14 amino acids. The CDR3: CATSTGGSYNEQFF. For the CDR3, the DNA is TGTGCCACCAGCACCGGGGGATCCTACAATGAGCAGTTCTTC.

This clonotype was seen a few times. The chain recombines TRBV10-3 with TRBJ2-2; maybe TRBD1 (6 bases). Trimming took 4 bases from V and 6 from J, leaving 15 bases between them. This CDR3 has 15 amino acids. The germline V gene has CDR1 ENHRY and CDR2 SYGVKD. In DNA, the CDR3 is TGTGCCATCAGTGTAAGGGGGACCGACGCCGGGGAGCTGTTTTTT. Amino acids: CAISVRGTDAGELFF.

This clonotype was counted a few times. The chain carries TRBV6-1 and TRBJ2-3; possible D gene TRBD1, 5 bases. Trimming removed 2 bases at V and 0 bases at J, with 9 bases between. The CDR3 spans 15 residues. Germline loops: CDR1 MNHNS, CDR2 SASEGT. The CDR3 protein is CASSEQGTSTDTQYF. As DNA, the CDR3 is TGTGCCAGCAGTGAACAGGGTACTAGCACAGATACGCAGTATTTT.

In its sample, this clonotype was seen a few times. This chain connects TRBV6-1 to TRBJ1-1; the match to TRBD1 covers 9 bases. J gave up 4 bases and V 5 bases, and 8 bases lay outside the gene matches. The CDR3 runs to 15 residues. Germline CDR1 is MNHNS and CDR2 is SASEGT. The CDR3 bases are TGTGCCAGCAGTAAGGGACAGGGACTGCGCACTGAAGCTTTCTTT. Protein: CASSKGQGLRTEAFF.

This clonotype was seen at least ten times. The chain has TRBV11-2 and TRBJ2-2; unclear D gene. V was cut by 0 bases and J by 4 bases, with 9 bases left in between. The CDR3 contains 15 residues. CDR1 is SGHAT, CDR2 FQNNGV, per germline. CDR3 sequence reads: CASSLDSLSTGELFF. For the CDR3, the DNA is TGTGCCAGCAGCTTAGACTCGCTTAGCACCGGGGAGCTGTTTTTT.

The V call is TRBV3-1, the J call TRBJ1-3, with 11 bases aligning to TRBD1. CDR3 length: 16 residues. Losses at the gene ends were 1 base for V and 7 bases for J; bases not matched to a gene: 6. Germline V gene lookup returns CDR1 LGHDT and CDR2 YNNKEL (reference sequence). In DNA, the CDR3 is TGTGCCAGCAGCCAAGTATCCGGGACAGGGGGGAACACCATATATTTT. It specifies CASSQVSGTGGNTIYF.

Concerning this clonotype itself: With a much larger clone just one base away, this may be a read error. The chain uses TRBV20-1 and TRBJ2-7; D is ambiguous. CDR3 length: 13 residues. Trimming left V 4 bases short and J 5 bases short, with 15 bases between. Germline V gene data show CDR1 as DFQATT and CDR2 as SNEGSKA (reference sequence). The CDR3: CSATLSTQDEQYF. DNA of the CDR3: TGCAGTGCTACACTTTCGACCCAAGACGAGCAGTACTTC.

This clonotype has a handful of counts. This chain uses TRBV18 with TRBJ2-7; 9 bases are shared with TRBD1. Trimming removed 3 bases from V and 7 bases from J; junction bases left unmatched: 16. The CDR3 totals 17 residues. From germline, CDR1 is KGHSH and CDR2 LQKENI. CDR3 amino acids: CASSPKAPGDRVLEQYF. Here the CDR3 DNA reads TGTGCCAGCTCACCGAAAGCTCCCGGGGACAGGGTGTTGGAGCAGTACTTC.

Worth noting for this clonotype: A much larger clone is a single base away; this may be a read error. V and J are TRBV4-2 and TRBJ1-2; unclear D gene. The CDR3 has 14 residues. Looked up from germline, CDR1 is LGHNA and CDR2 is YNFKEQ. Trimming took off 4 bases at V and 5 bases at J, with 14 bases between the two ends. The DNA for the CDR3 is TGTGCCAGCAGCCCGGCGCCGGAGCCGTATGGCTACACCTTC. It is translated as CASSPAPEPYGYTF.

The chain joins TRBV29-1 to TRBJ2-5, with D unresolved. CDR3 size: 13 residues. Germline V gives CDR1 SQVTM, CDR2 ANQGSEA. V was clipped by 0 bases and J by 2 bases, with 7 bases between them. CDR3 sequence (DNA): TGCAGCGTTGAAGAGGACGGGCAAGAGACCCAGTACTTC. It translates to CSVEEDGQETQYF.

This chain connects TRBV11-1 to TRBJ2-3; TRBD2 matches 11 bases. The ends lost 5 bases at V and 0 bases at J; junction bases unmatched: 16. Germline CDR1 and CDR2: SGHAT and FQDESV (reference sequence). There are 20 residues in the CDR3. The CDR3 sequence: CASSTNPSGGINTSTDTQYF. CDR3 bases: TGTGCCAGCAGCACGAACCCTAGCGGGGGGATCAACACTAGCACAGATACGCAGTATTTT.

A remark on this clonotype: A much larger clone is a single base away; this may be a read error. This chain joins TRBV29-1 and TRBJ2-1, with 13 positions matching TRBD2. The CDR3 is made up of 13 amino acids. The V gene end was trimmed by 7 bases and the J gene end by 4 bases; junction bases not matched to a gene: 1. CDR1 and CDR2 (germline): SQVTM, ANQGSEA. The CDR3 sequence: CSGGLAGYNEQFF. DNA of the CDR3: TGCAGCGGGGGACTAGCGGGGTACAATGAGCAGTTCTTC.

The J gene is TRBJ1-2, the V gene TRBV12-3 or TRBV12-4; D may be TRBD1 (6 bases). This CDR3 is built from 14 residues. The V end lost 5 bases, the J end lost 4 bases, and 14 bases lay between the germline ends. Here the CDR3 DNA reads TGTGCCAGCAGTCCCCCGGGGGGCGGCTATGGCTACACCTTC. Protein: CASSPPGGGYGYTF.

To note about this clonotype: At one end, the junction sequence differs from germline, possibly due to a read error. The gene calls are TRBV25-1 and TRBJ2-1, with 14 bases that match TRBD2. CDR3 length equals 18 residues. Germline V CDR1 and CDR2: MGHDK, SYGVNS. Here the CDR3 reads CATSDPGTSGRRYNEQFF. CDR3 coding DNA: TGTGCCACCAGTGATCCGGGGACTAGCGGGAGACGCTACAATGAGCAGTTCTTC. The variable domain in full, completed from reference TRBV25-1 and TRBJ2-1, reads EADIYQTPRYLVIGTGKKITLECSQTMGHDKMYWYQQDPGMELHLIHYSYGVNSTEKGDLSSESTVSRIRTEHFPLTLESARPSHTSQYLCATSDPGTSGRRYNEQFFGPGTRLTVL.

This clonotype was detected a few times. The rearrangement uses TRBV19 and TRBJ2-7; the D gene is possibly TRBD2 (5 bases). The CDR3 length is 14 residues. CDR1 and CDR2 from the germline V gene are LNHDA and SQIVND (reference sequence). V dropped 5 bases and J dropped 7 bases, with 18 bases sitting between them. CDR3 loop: CASSEPWASGEQYF. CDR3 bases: TGTGCCAGTAGTGAACCTTGGGCCTCGGGAGAGCAGTACTTC.

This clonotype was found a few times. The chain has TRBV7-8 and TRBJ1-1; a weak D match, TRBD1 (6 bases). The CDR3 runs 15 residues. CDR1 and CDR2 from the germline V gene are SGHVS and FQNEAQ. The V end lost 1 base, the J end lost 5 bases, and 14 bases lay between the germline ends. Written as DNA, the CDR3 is TGTGCCAGCAGCTTAGTCGGGGGGCCGCGGACTGAAGCTTTCTTT. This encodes CASSLVGGPRTEAFF.

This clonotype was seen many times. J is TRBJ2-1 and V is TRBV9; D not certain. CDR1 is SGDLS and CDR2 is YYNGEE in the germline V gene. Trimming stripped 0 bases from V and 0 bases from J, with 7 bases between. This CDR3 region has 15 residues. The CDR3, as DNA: TGTGCCAGCAGCGTAGACCGGAACTCCTACAATGAGCAGTTCTTC. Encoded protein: CASSVDRNSYNEQFF.

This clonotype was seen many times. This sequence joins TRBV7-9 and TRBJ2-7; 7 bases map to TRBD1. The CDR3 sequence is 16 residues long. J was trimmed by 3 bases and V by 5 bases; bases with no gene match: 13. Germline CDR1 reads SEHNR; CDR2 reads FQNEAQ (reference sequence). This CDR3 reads CASSLRQGGLVYEQYF. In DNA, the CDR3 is TGTGCCAGCAGCCTCCGACAGGGTGGATTGGTCTACGAGCAGTACTTC.

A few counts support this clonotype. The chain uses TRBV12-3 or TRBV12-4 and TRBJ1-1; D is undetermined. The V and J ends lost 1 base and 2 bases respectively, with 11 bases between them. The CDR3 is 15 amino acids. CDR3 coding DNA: TGTGCCAGCAGTTTAGGCCCACCTGGAAACACTGAAGCTTTCTTT. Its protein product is CASSLGPPGNTEAFF.

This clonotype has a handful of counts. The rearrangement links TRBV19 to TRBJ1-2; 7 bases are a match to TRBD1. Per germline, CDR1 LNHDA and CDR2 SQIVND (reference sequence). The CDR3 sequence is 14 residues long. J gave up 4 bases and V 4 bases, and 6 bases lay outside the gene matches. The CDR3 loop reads CASSRDSGGYGYTF. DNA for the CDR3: TGTGCCAGTAGTAGGGACAGTGGAGGCTATGGCTACACCTTC.

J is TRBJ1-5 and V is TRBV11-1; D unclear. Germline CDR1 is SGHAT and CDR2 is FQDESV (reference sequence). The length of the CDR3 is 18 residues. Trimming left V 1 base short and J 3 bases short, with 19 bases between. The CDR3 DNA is TGTGCCAGCAGCTTAGTCGGCCTCCGGTCCTGGTTCAATCAGCCCCAGCATTTT. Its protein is CASSLVGLRSWFNQPQHF.

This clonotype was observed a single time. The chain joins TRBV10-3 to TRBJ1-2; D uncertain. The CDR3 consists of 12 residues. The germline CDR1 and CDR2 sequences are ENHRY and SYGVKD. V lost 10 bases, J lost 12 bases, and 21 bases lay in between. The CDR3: CASSRTGSGNTF. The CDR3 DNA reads TGTGCCAGCAGCCGAACCGGCTCTGGAAACACCTTC.

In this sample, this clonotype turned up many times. CDR3 bases: TGTGCCAGCAGTTACCTTCATCGGTCGGGGAGGTCACCCCTCCACTTT. This gives the protein CASSYLHRSGRSPLHF. The chain carries TRBV6-5 and TRBJ1-6, with D hard to call. Trimming stripped 2 bases from V and 10 bases from J, with 18 bases between. Germline-derived CDR1 and CDR2 are MNHEY and SVGAGI. CDR3 size: 16 residues.

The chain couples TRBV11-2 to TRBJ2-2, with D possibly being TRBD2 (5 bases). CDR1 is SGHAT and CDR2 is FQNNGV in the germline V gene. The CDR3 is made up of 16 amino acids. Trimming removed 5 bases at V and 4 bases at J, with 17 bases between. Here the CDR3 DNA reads TGTGCCAGCAGCCACCACGAGGGATCACTCACCGGGGAGCTGTTTTTT. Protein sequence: CASSHHEGSLTGELFF.

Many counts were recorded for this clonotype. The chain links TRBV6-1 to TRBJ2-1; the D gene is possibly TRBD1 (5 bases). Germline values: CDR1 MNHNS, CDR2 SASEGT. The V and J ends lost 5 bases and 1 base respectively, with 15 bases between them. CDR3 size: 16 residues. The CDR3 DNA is TGTGCCAGCAGTCGAAGGGGCATAGGGTCCTACAATGAGCAGTTCTTC. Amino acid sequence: CASSRRGIGSYNEQFF.

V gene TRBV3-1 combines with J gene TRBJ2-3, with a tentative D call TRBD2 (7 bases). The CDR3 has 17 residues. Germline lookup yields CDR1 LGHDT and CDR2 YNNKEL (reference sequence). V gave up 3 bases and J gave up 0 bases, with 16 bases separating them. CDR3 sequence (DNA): TGTGCCAGCAGCCACGGGGGGCGGGTCCCTAGCACAGATACGCAGTATTTT. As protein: CASSHGGRVPSTDTQYF.

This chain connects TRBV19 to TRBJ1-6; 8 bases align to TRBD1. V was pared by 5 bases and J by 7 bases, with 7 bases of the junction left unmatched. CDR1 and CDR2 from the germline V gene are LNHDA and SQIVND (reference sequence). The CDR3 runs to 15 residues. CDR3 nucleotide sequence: TGTGCCAGTAGTGGCGGACAGGGAAAGAATTCACCCCTCCACTTT. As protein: CASSGGQGKNSPLHF.

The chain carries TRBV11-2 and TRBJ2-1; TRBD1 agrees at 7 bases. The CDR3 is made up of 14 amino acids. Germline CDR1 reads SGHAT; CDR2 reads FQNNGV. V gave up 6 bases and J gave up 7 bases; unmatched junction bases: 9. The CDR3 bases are TGTGCCAGCAGTAAGACAGGGTTATCAAATGAGCAGTTCTTC. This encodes CASSKTGLSNEQFF.